These 12 T cell receptor beta chains share one sample of origin, sequenced in a study of blood T cells in healthy people across ages. For the second PCR, which ran for about 7 to 11 cycles, a sample-barcoded 5' primer and a J-beta primer mix were used. From the 5' RACE reads, TCRdb called clonotypes with MiXCR, one entry per CDR3 protein. Altogether about a million distinct CDR3 sequences are present, under 40% being singletons, with the ten largest covering 13%. Sequencing was performed on blood. Receptor source: a man aged 18-30 years in good health.

The chain combines TRBV29-1 with TRBJ2-5, with 11 positions matching TRBD1. CDR3 length: 15 residues. J lost 11 bases, V lost 6 bases, and 17 bases had no gene match. The germline CDR1 and CDR2 sequences are SQVTM and ANQGSEA. CDR3 sequence reads: CSVNPGQGGNNEQYF. The CDR3, as DNA: TGCAGCGTGAATCCGGGACAGGGGGGAAACAATGAGCAGTACTTC.

This clonotype was seen only a few times. A read error is possible here, since a much larger clone lies one base away. V and J are TRBV5-5 and TRBJ2-7; D remains ambiguous. Germline values: CDR1 SGHKS, CDR2 YYEKEE (reference sequence). The CDR3 length is 15 residues. V lost 4 bases to trimming and J lost 7 bases, with 21 bases between them. CDR3 protein: CASSLVSSSYNEQYF. The CDR3 DNA reads as TGTGCCAGCAGCCTCGTTAGTAGTTCCTACAATGAGCAGTACTTC.

This clonotype was observed a few times. The chain uses TRBV12-3 or TRBV12-4 and TRBJ1-4, with D possibly TRBD1 on 6 matching bases. The ends were cut back, 6 bases at V and 7 bases at J, with 15 bases in the middle. The CDR3 length is 14 residues. The CDR3 nucleotides are TGTGCCAGCAGCACCGCCGACAGGCTTGAAAAACTGTTTTTT. This codes for CASSTADRLEKLFF.

This clonotype was counted at least ten times. The chain has TRBV6-6 and TRBJ2-3; no clear D. The V and J ends lost 4 bases and 0 bases respectively, with 5 bases between them. The CDR3 totals 13 residues. Germline V gives CDR1 MNHNY, CDR2 SVGAGI (reference sequence). Here the CDR3 DNA reads TGTGCCAGCAGTTGGGCCAGCACAGATACGCAGTATTTT. Amino acid sequence: CASSWASTDTQYF.

This sequence joins TRBV6-6 and TRBJ1-5; possible D gene TRBD1, 5 bases. CDR1 is MNHNY, CDR2 SVGAGI, per germline (reference sequence). Trimming pared 7 bases from V and 5 bases from J, leaving 18 bases between. The CDR3 extends over 15 amino acids. DNA of the CDR3: TGTGCCAGCACCGATCCCCGGGGGAAGTATCAGCCCCAGCATTTT. It translates to CASTDPRGKYQPQHF.

On this clonotype itself: This may come from a read error, since a much larger clone is one base off. The rearrangement links TRBV4-3 to TRBJ2-5; possibly TRBD1 for D (5 bases). CDR1 and CDR2 from the germline V gene are LGHNA and YSLEER. The CDR3 spans 16 residues. The CDR3 protein is CASSQDGASPQEAQYF. The CDR3 coding sequence is TGCGCCAGCAGCCAAGATGGGGCAAGCCCCCAAGAGGCCCAGTACTTC.

The J gene is TRBJ1-2, the V gene TRBV6-5; D is unresolved. This CDR3 has 14 amino acids. Deletions cut 8 bases from V and 5 bases from J, with 18 bases between. Germline CDR1 reads MNHEY; CDR2 reads SVGAGI. CDR3 sequence reads: CASQKGGLGYGYTF. Here the CDR3 DNA reads TGTGCCAGCCAGAAGGGCGGCCTAGGGTATGGCTACACCTTC.

This clonotype came up many times. The V gene is TRBV10-3, the J gene TRBJ2-1; 7 nucleotides match TRBD1. The CDR3 has 16 amino acids. Germline assignment: CDR1 ENHRY and CDR2 SYGVKD. With V trimmed by 8 bases and J by 0 bases, 10 bases remained unmatched. The CDR3, as DNA: TGTGCCATCGGGGGTGAAACAGGGGACTCCTACAATGAGCAGTTCTTC. Translated: CAIGGETGDSYNEQFF.

This clonotype showed up just a few times. The gene calls are TRBV28 and TRBJ1-6; TRBD1 agrees at 7 bases. Trimming cost V 5 bases and J 6 bases; bases outside gene matches: 7. The germline gives CDR1 MDHEN, CDR2 SYDVKM. This CDR3 comprises 15 residues. For the CDR3, the DNA is TGTGCCAGCAGTCCCATCGACAGGGCTAATTCACCCCTCCACTTT. It codes for CASSPIDRANSPLHF. Full variable domain (outside the CDR3, taken from reference TRBV28 and TRBJ1-6): DVKVTQSSRYLVKRTGEKVFLECVQDMDHENMFWYRQDPGLGLRLIYFSYDVKMKEKGDIPEGYSVSREKKERFSLILESASTNQTSMYLCASSPIDRANSPLHFGNGTRLTVT.

This chain uses TRBV7-9 with TRBJ2-3, with D perhaps given as TRBD1 or TRBD2 (5 bases each). This CDR3 is 15 amino acids long. Per the germline V gene, CDR1 is SEHNR and CDR2 is FQNEAQ (reference sequence). Trimming took 3 bases from V and 4 from J, leaving 14 bases between them. CDR3 in DNA: TGTGCCAGCAGCTTCACCGAGGGGCCGGCAGATACGCAGTATTTT. This translates into CASSFTEGPADTQYF. Full variable domain (missing parts from reference TRBV7-9 and TRBJ2-3): DTGVSQNPRHKITKRGQNVTFRCDPISEHNRLYWYRQTLGQGPEFLTYFQNEAQLEKSRLLSDRFSAERPKGSFSTLEIQRTEQGDSAMYLCASSFTEGPADTQYFGPGTRLTVL.

This clonotype was seen a few times. The chain recombines TRBV7-9 with TRBJ1-1; 10 positions agree with TRBD1. Trimming took 3 bases from V and 0 from J; bases not matched to a gene: 7. The CDR3 covers 17 residues. CDR1 and CDR2 from the germline V gene are SEHNR and FQNEAQ (reference sequence). CDR3 nucleotide sequence: TGTGCCAGCAGCTTCCGGGACAGGGGCTTCCTGAACACTGAAGCTTTCTTT. Amino acids: CASSFRDRGFLNTEAFF.

The J gene is TRBJ2-2, the V gene TRBV9, with TRBD2 matching 13 bases. The germline gives CDR1 SGDLS, CDR2 YYNGEE. The V segment lost 0 bases and the J segment 6 bases; nucleotides outside the gene matches: 5. The CDR3 covers 17 residues. CDR3 sequence: CASSVAGTSGVAGELFF. The CDR3 DNA reads as TGTGCCAGCAGCGTAGCCGGGACTAGCGGGGTCGCCGGGGAGCTGTTTTTT.